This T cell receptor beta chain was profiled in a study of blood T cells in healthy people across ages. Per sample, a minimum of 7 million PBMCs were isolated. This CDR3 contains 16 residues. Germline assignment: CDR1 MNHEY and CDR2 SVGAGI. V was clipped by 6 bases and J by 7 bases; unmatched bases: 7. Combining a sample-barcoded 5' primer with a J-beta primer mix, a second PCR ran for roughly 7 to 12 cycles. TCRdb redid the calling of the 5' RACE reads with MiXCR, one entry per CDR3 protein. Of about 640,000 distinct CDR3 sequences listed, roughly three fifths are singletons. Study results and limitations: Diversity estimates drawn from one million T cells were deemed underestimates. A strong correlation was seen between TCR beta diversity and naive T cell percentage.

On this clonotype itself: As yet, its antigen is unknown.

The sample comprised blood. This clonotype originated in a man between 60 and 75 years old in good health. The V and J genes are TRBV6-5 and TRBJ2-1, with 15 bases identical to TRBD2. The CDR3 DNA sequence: TGTGCCAGCAGCCGACTGGGACTAGCGGGGGGTAATGAGCAGTTCTTC. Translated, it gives CASSRLGLAGGNEQFF.